This T cell receptor (beta chain) stems from a study of T cells in Graves' hyperthyroidism and ophthalmopathy. In its sample, this clonotype was seen a few times. Its target is not known. General study findings and limits: Blood samples included most of the expanded thyroid clonotypes exceeding 0.001.

Researchers took RNA transcripts and amplified the TCR beta CDR3 regions from them. When the TCR CDR3 underwent first-round RT-PCR, the HTBI primer set was used. TCRdb processed the multiplex PCR reads anew with MiXCR; each CDR3 protein has one entry. The data hold hundreds of thousands of distinct CDR3 sequences, with roughly 15% observed a single time. This receptor was identified in a woman aged 18-30 years with Graves' hyperthyroidism. Sample: blood.

For the CDR3, the DNA is TGCAGCGTTGTAGAGCCTGGGGCTTTCTTT. Its translation: CSVVEPGAFF. V usage is TRBV29-1 and J usage is TRBJ1-1; unclear D gene. The CDR3 has 10 residues. Germline lookup yields CDR1 SQVTM and CDR2 ANQGSEA. The V end lost 4 bases, the J end lost 11 bases, and 11 bases lay between the germline ends.